One and the same sample provided the 10 T cell receptor beta chains below, sequenced in a study of T cells in women clearing cervical HPV infection. This table comes from immunoSEQ multiplex PCR, and its TCRdb copy is limited to in-frame clones, with some not included. In all, the sample yields around 25,000 clones. The sample was blood buffy coat. Receptor source: a woman between 18 and 69 years old with a cervical HPV16 infection that either progressed to CIN3+ or cleared (not recorded which).

In regard to this clone: The observed sequence ends 3 residues before the CDR3 terminus, with the missing tail filled in from the germline J gene. The chain couples TRBV19 to TRBJ1-1; 9 bases align to TRBD1. CDR3 size: 15 residues. CDR1 is LNHDA, CDR2 SQIVND, per germline (reference sequence). The J segment lost 1 base and the V segment lost 4 bases, leaving 4 bases of the junction unmatched. The CDR3 protein is CASSKQGASNTEAFF. The covered CDR3 bases are TGTGCCAGTAGTAAACAGGGGGCTTCGAACACTGAA.

Points on this clone: The read ends 3 residues early relative to the CDR3; the germline J gene fills the gap. The chain has TRBV19 and TRBJ1-2; tentative D call: TRBD1 (6 bases). CDR1 is LNHDA and CDR2 is SQIVND in the germline V gene (reference sequence). The CDR3 is 13 residues long. CDR3 sequence reads: CASRGRGDNDYTF. Incomplete CDR3 DNA: TGTGCCAGTAGGGGCAGGGGAGACAATGAC. Based on the CDR3 plus reference TRBV19 and TRBJ1-2, the full variable domain is DGGITQSPKYLFRKEGQNVTLSCEQNLNHDAMYWYRQDPGQGLRLIYYSQIVNDFQKGDIAEGYSVSREKKESFPLTVTSAQKNPTAFYLCASRGRGDNDYTFGSGTRLTVV.

With regard to this clone: The read halts 3 residues ahead of the CDR3 end, with the missing end drawn from the germline J gene. J is TRBJ2-4 and V is TRBV19, with D possibly TRBD2 on 5 matching bases. With 2 bases removed from V and 5 bases from J, the gap between germline ends came to 16 bases. Germline lookup yields CDR1 LNHDA and CDR2 SQIVND (reference sequence). The CDR3 extends over 16 amino acids. CDR3 protein: CASSIRGIRGQNIQYF. The part of the CDR3 DNA that was read is TGTGCCAGTAGTATAAGAGGGATCCGGGGTCAAAACATT.

Regarding this clone: The CDR3 goes on 3 residues after the read ends, and that part is filled in from the germline J gene. The V gene is TRBV19, the J gene TRBJ2-3, with 12 bases matching TRBD2. CDR3 length equals 18 residues. Germline CDR1 and CDR2: LNHDA and SQIVND (reference sequence). CDR3 in amino acids: CASSPPPSSGGAQETQYF. CDR3 bases read: TGTGCCAGTAGTCCGCCCCCCTCTAGCGGGGGGGCCCAAGAGACG.

Points on this clone: The CDR3 end is not reached by the read, which stops 3 residues before it; the germline J gene fills it in. The chain combines TRBV29-1 with TRBJ1-2, with D uncertain. The germline gives CDR1 SQVTM, CDR2 ANQGSEA. This CDR3 has 11 residues. Partial CDR3 DNA: TGCAGCGTTGTCCCCCTGAGGGGC. As protein: CSVVPLRG. The CDR3 in its entirety is CSVVPLRGYTF.

A note on this clone: The read halts 3 residues ahead of the CDR3 end, with the missing end drawn from the germline J gene. V gene TRBV30 combines with J gene TRBJ1-2; 8 bases align to TRBD1. V shed 2 bases, J shed 4 bases, and the junction held 3 bases outside the gene matches. Germline V CDR1 and CDR2: GTSNPN, SVGIG (reference sequence). CDR3 length: 13 residues. CDR3 DNA, as far as it was read: TGTGCCTGGAGTTCAACAGGGGGCTATGGC. It codes for CAWSSTGGYG. The CDR3 in its entirety is CAWSSTGGYGYTF.

Points on this clone: The read comes to an end 3 residues before the CDR3 does, leaving the germline J gene to fill in the end. The V and J genes are TRBV19 and TRBJ1-5, with 7 bases identical to TRBD1. There are 14 residues in the CDR3. V shed 5 bases, J shed 0 bases, and the junction held 1 base outside the gene matches. The germline gives CDR1 LNHDA, CDR2 SQIVND (reference sequence). CDR3 loop: CASSGTASNQPQHF. The sequenced CDR3 bases are TGTGCCAGTAGTGGGACAGCTAGCAATCAGCCC.

To note about this clone: The observed sequence ends 3 residues before the CDR3 terminus, with the missing tail filled in from the germline J gene. The chain couples TRBV6-1 to TRBJ2-3, with 12 bases identical to TRBD2. From germline, CDR1 is MNHNS and CDR2 SASEGT. CDR3 length equals 14 residues. The DNA read from the CDR3 is TGTGCCAGCAGTGCACTAGCGGGAGGAGAGACG. Translating it yields CASSALAGGET. The entire CDR3 protein is CASSALAGGETQYF.

Turning to this clone: The read ends 3 residues shy of where the CDR3 ends; the end is completed using the germline J gene. The J gene is TRBJ1-2, the V gene TRBV6-2 or TRBV6-3; 9 nucleotides agree with TRBD1. The V gene's germline CDR1 is MNHEY and CDR2 SVGEGT. The CDR3 is made up of 15 amino acids. Incomplete CDR3 DNA: TGTGCCAGCAGCTTCACCCGGGGACAGGGCTACGAC. Residues: CASSFTRGQGYD. The full CDR3 sequence reads CASSFTRGQGYDYTF.

About this clone: The DNA ends 3 residues before the CDR3 does, and the rest of the CDR3 is filled in from the germline J gene. The chain carries TRBV5-1 and TRBJ2-1; 10 nucleotides line up with TRBD2. CDR3 length equals 16 residues. J lost 7 bases, V lost 4 bases, and 11 bases had no gene match. The germline V gene encodes CDR1 SGHRS and CDR2 YFSETQ. The CDR3 spells CASSRGRGLASNEQFF. CDR3 DNA, as far as it was read: TGCGCCAGCAGCCGAGGTAGGGGACTAGCGTCAAATGAG.